This T cell receptor beta chain stems from a study of blood T cell repertoires in COVID-19. Overall study: Acute-phase and convalescent COVID-19 samples originated in the United States, Italy and Spain. Sources were T cells, B-cell-depleted T cells, or PBMCs; the material itself was cDNA or gDNA.

Those enrolled in Seattle joined during active infection and were followed longitudinally afterward. The method was immunoSEQ multiplex PCR; TCRdb's version includes in-frame clones alone and lacks a portion of them. The repertoire includes 200,000 to 300,000 clones, around 90% of them detected once, and about 2.5% sits in the top ten. This clone was seen once. CDR3 length: 15 amino acids. V gave up 2 bases and J gave up 1 base, with 11 bases separating them. Per germline, CDR1 SEHNR and CDR2 FQNEAQ (reference sequence). Sequenced material: peripheral blood. The receptor was derived from a young adult with COVID-19, enrolled during active disease. J is TRBJ1-1 and V is TRBV7-9; weak D call: TRBD1 (5 bases). This CDR3 reads CASSLLPQENTEAFF. As DNA, the CDR3 is TGTGCCAGCAGCTTACTTCCACAGGAGAACACTGAAGCTTTCTTT.